This entry lists 11 T cell receptor beta chains sequenced from one sample in a study of T cells in Graves' hyperthyroidism and ophthalmopathy. RNA transcripts served as the template for amplifying TCR beta CDR3 regions. The study used the HTBI primer set for a first-round RT-PCR of the TCR CDR3. TCRdb re-derived calls from the multiplex PCR reads in MiXCR, one entry per CDR3 protein. Among about 600,000 distinct CDR3 sequences listed, about 14% were seen once. Sequencing used blood. The receptor set was obtained from a woman in her forties or fifties with Graves' ophthalmopathy.

This clonotype has more than one count but fewer than ten. V and J are TRBV14 and TRBJ2-2, with 7 nucleotides matching TRBD1. Trimming at V came to 4 bases and at J to 4 bases, leaving 6 bases not matched to a gene. This CDR3 has 15 residues. CDR1 is SGHDN, CDR2 FVKESK, per germline. CDR3 residues: CASSRLSGGTGELFF. DNA of the CDR3: TGTGCCAGCAGCCGGTTATCAGGGGGCACCGGGGAGCTGTTTTTT.

The chain has TRBV19 and TRBJ2-3, with D unclear. The ends were cut back, 3 bases at V and 2 bases at J, with 9 bases in the middle. Germline values: CDR1 LNHDA, CDR2 SQIVND (reference sequence). The CDR3 extends over 14 amino acids. CDR3 in DNA: TGTGCCAGTAGTATCATCCTTAACACAGATACGCAGTATTTT. Translation: CASSIILNTDTQYF.

This chain uses TRBV13 with TRBJ2-2; D unresolved. V lost 3 bases and J 1 base, leaving 12 bases between the germline ends. This CDR3 region has 16 residues. CDR1 is PRHDT, CDR2 FYEKMQ, per germline (reference sequence). As DNA, the CDR3 is TGTGCCAGCAGCTTCGTTCTTGGTCGGAACACCGGGGAGCTGTTTTTT. Protein product: CASSFVLGRNTGELFF.

This clonotype was picked up many times. This chain connects TRBV7-3 to TRBJ2-2; 9 nucleotides match TRBD1. CDR1 SGHTA and CDR2 FQGTGA come from the germline V gene. V shed 5 bases and J 0 bases; nucleotides not matched to a gene: 10. There are 18 residues in the CDR3. DNA for the CDR3: TGTGCCAGCAGCATAAACCCACAGGGGGCATCGAACACCGGGGAGCTGTTTTTT. Protein: CASSINPQGASNTGELFF.

This clonotype was seen many times. The gene calls are TRBV18 and TRBJ2-3, with 9 bases fitting TRBD2. Trimming removed 5 bases from V and 0 bases from J; junction bases left unmatched: 6. Germline values: CDR1 KGHSH, CDR2 LQKENI. This CDR3 has 16 amino acids. Here the CDR3 DNA reads TGTGCCAGCTCATACCGACTAGCGGCTAGCACAGATACGCAGTATTTT. Amino acid sequence: CASSYRLAASTDTQYF. Variable domain in full (rest from reference TRBV18 and TRBJ2-3): NAGVMQNPRHLVRRRGQEARLRCSPMKGHSHVYWYRQLPEEGLKFMVYLQKENIIDESGMPKERFSAEFPKEGPSILRIQQVVRGDSAAYFCASSYRLAASTDTQYFGPGTRLTVL.

This clonotype appeared many times. This rearrangement joins TRBV20-1 to TRBJ1-5; 12 bases agree with TRBD1. Germline lookup yields CDR1 DFQATT and CDR2 SNEGSKA (reference sequence). With 1 base clipped from V and 5 bases from J, the junction kept 6 bases outside the gene matches. The CDR3 is 16 amino acids. CDR3 sequence: CSARAWGQGADQPQHF. CDR3 bases: TGCAGTGCTAGAGCGTGGGGACAGGGGGCAGATCAGCCCCAGCATTTT.

There are many counts of this clonotype. J is TRBJ2-1 and V is TRBV18; 12 nucleotides agree with TRBD2. The trim removed 0 bases at V and 9 bases at J, leaving 3 bases unmatched. Looked up from germline, CDR1 is KGHSH and CDR2 is LQKENI. The CDR3 extends over 15 amino acids. The CDR3 loop reads CASSPPTSGSTEQFF. CDR3 bases: TGTGCCAGCTCACCACCGACTAGCGGGAGTACTGAGCAGTTCTTC.

Notes on this clonotype: Since a much larger clone is just one base distant, this may be a read error. The gene calls are TRBV28 and TRBJ1-4, with D maybe TRBD1 (6 bases). Germline V CDR1 and CDR2: MDHEN, SYDVKM. The CDR3 is 14 residues long. The CDR3 spells CASSSWTAHERLFF. In DNA form, the CDR3 reads TGTGCCAGCAGTTCGTGGACAGCACATGAAAGACTGTTTTTT.

This clonotype showed up just a few times. The chain is built from TRBV6-2 or TRBV6-3 and TRBJ2-1; 11 positions agree with TRBD2. This CDR3 comprises 15 residues. V was pared by 5 bases and J by 5 bases, with 5 bases of the junction left unmatched. CDR1 is MNHEY and CDR2 is SVGEGT in the germline V gene. The CDR3 region is CASSPIAGGHNEQFF. The CDR3 nucleotides are TGTGCCAGCAGTCCGATAGCGGGAGGGCACAATGAGCAGTTCTTC.

This clonotype showed up many times. The CDR3 is CASSYWGQGTDTQYF. CDR3 DNA: TGTGCCAGCAGTTATTGGGGACAGGGGACAGATACGCAGTATTTT. The chain carries TRBV6-1 and TRBJ2-3; 10 bases match TRBD1. Germline assignment: CDR1 MNHNS and CDR2 SASEGT. The CDR3 runs 15 residues. The V and J ends lost 5 bases and 3 bases, in that order; junction bases with no gene match: 5.

With regard to this clonotype: Being one base from a much bigger clone, this may be a read error. V and J are TRBV11-2 and TRBJ1-3, with D maybe TRBD1 (6 bases). Germline V lookup: CDR1 SGHAT, CDR2 FQNNGV. The CDR3 totals 16 residues. CDR3 loop: CASSSSDRISGSTIYF. CDR3 coding DNA: TGTGCCAGCAGCTCCTCCGACAGGATCTCTGGAAGCACCATATATTTT.